The 13 T cell receptor beta chains reported below all come from one sample, sequenced in a study of human T cells and chemical hapten exposure. Time point given: pre-sensitization, week 0. The treatment: therapeutic diphenylcyclopropenone sensitization with weekly scalp DPC. MiXCR, run by TCRdb on the RACE reads, gives a single entry per CDR3 protein. The sample has 300,000 to 450,000 distinct CDR3 sequences, more than 4.5% seen once. The source material was whole blood, sampled in connection with sensitization to the hapten diphenylcyclopropenone (DPC). Source of these receptors: a woman aged 45-59 years with alopecia areata. Some clones in this sample may be carry-over from other donors' samples.

This clonotype came up many times. The chain recombines TRBV7-2 with TRBJ2-7, with 7 bases fitting TRBD2. The CDR3 is made up of 13 amino acids. V shed 5 bases and J 6 bases; nucleotides not matched to a gene: 7. From germline, CDR1 is SGHTA and CDR2 FQGNSA. CDR3 DNA: TGTGCCAGCAGCCGGGACTACCTCGGCGAGCAGTACTTC. The encoded protein is CASSRDYLGEQYF.

This clonotype has a count of ten or more. The chain combines TRBV7-2 with TRBJ2-6; D unresolved. The germline V gene encodes CDR1 SGHTA and CDR2 FQGNSA. The V end was cut by 0 bases, the J end by 9 bases, with 15 bases between. The CDR3 has 16 amino acids. CDR3 DNA sequence: TGTGCCAGCAGCTTAGCGGAAGGGTCCCTGGGCAACGTCCTGACTTTC. This translates into CASSLAEGSLGNVLTF. Variable domain in full (rest from reference TRBV7-2 and TRBJ2-6): GAGVSQSPSNKVTEKGKDVELRCDPISGHTALYWYRQSLGQGLEFLIYFQGNSAPDKSGLPSDRFSAERTGGSVSTLTIQRTQQEDSAVYLCASSLAEGSLGNVLTFGAGSRLTVL.

This clonotype was seen more than once but under ten times. The rearrangement links TRBV15 to TRBJ2-3, with 9 bases fitting TRBD2. V lost 3 bases and J lost 4; bases outside the gene matches: 2. Germline CDR1 is LNHNV and CDR2 is YYDKDF (reference sequence). CDR3 length: 14 amino acids. CDR3 protein: CATSRGLAPDTQYF. In DNA form, the CDR3 reads TGTGCCACCAGCAGGGGACTAGCCCCAGATACGCAGTATTTT.

This clonotype has more than one count but fewer than ten. The chain joins TRBV28 to TRBJ1-1; TRBD1 is a possible D gene (6 bases). V shed 2 bases and J shed 1 base, with 11 bases lying between them. The CDR3 sequence is 15 residues long. Germline loops: CDR1 MDHEN, CDR2 SYDVKM. The CDR3 loop reads CASSLGWGANTEAFF. As DNA, the CDR3 is TGTGCCAGCAGTTTAGGATGGGGGGCGAACACTGAAGCTTTCTTT.

This clonotype was counted ten times or more. The V and J genes are TRBV6-5 and TRBJ2-3, with 7 bases lining up with TRBD2. V lost 5 bases to trimming and J lost 4 bases; unmatched junction nucleotides: 3. CDR1 is MNHEY, CDR2 SVGAGI, per germline. This CDR3 has 13 residues. DNA of the CDR3: TGTGCCAGCAGTGGGACTACATCAGATACGCAGTATTTT. Its translation: CASSGTTSDTQYF.

There are many counts of this clonotype. The chain joins TRBV6-2 or TRBV6-3 to TRBJ2-1, with 11 bases lining up with TRBD2. Germline lookup yields CDR1 MNHEY and CDR2 SVGEGT. This CDR3 is 16 amino acids long. With V trimmed by 2 bases and J by 8 bases, 8 bases remained unmatched. The CDR3 sequence: CASSYGLLAGVHEQFF. CDR3 DNA: TGTGCCAGCAGTTACGGTTTACTAGCGGGAGTGCATGAGCAGTTCTTC.

This clonotype showed up many times. CDR3 residues: CASSLALRQGAYEQYF. The CDR3 bases are TGTGCCAGCAGCTTGGCCCTCAGGCAGGGGGCCTACGAGCAGTACTTC. The V call is TRBV5-8, the J call TRBJ2-7; 7 bases line up with TRBD1. CDR3 size: 16 residues. The trim removed 0 bases at V and 2 bases at J, leaving 8 bases unmatched. Germline V gene sequence: CDR1 SGHTS, CDR2 YDEGEE.

This clonotype was picked up many times. The V call is TRBV6-5, the J call TRBJ1-1; D is uncertain. The CDR3 is made up of 14 amino acids. The V and J ends lost 5 bases and 3 bases respectively, with 13 bases between them. In germline, CDR1 is MNHEY, CDR2 SVGAGI. CDR3 nucleotides: TGTGCCAGCAGTGATCTAGTGGCCGACACTGAAGCTTTCTTT. It codes for CASSDLVADTEAFF.

The chain joins TRBV6-2 or TRBV6-3 to TRBJ2-1, with 11 bases fitting TRBD2. CDR1 is MNHEY, CDR2 SVGEGT, per germline. This CDR3 contains 18 residues. The trim removed 0 bases at V and 4 bases at J, leaving 8 bases unmatched. CDR3 protein: CASSYSNLGLAGYNEQFF. CDR3 nucleotide sequence: TGTGCCAGCAGTTACTCGAATTTAGGACTAGCGGGTTACAATGAGCAGTTCTTC.

The chain combines TRBV30 with TRBJ1-4; tentative D call: TRBD1 (5 bases). V was trimmed by 4 bases and J by 8 bases, leaving 14 bases between them. Germline CDR1 and CDR2: GTSNPN and SVGIG (reference sequence). This CDR3 is 13 amino acids long. As DNA, the CDR3 is TGTGCCTGGACCCGGGGACCTGGGGAAAAACTGTTTTTT. Translated, it gives CAWTRGPGEKLFF.

In its sample, this clonotype was seen a few times. The genes are TRBV7-2 and TRBJ2-1; 10 nucleotides agree with TRBD2. J lost 11 bases, V lost 4 bases, and 5 bases had no gene match. CDR1 is SGHTA, CDR2 FQGNSA, per germline. CDR3 length equals 13 residues. Written as DNA, the CDR3 is TGTGCCAGCAGCTCCGGACTAGCGGAGAAGCAGTTCTTC. Its protein is CASSSGLAEKQFF.

This clonotype occurred many times. The chain has TRBV5-6 and TRBJ2-3, with D perhaps TRBD2 (6 bases). There are 13 residues in the CDR3. Trimming stripped 2 bases from V and 10 bases from J, with 14 bases between. The germline V gene has CDR1 SGHDT and CDR2 YYEEEE. The CDR3 region is CASSFITSPPQYF. CDR3 in DNA: TGTGCCAGCAGCTTTATAACTAGCCCTCCGCAGTATTTT.

V gene TRBV2 combines with J gene TRBJ1-2, with D unclear. With 6 bases removed from V and 4 bases from J, the gap between germline ends came to 12 bases. Germline V gene sequence: CDR1 SNHLY, CDR2 FYNNEI. The CDR3 runs 13 residues. The CDR3 spells CASREEGSYGYTF. CDR3 nucleotide sequence: TGTGCCAGCAGAGAGGAGGGTTCCTATGGCTACACCTTC.